This T cell receptor (beta chain) was sequenced in a study of blood T cells in healthy people across ages. This CDR3 has 13 amino acids. The V end lost 0 bases, the J end lost 4 bases, and 7 bases lay between the germline ends. Germline CDR1 is SGHRS and CDR2 is YFSETQ. As for this clonotype: What it binds is unknown.

A second about 7 to 11 cycle PCR used barcoded and J-beta primers. Individual samples furnished no less than 2.5 million CDR3-containing paired-end reads apiece. Using its own MiXCR run on the 5' RACE reads, TCRdb lists one record per CDR3 protein. The sample includes around 1.1 million distinct CDR3 sequences, 35% to 40% of them seen just once. Points from the study as a whole: Older age went with lower TCR beta diversity per million T cells, in a roughly linear way.

Source material: blood. The clonotype originates from a man aged 18 to 35 in good health. The gene calls are TRBV5-1 and TRBJ1-1; D may be TRBD1 (5 bases). CDR3 region: CASSLERGTEAFF. DNA of the CDR3: TGCGCCAGCAGCTTGGAGAGGGGCACTGAAGCTTTCTTT.